The 8 T cell receptor beta chains listed next were all sequenced from one sample in a study of blood T cells in healthy people across ages. A second about 6 to 12 cycle PCR used barcoded and J-beta primers. MiXCR was run by TCRdb on the 5' RACE reads, yielding one entry per CDR3 protein. Seen here are around 780,000 distinct CDR3 sequences, roughly 50% observed once, and the top ten hold roughly 24%. Specimen: blood. These receptors were obtained from a man in his forties in good health.

This chain uses TRBV29-1 with TRBJ2-3; 9 positions match TRBD2. From germline, CDR1 is SQVTM and CDR2 ANQGSEA. The CDR3 contains 13 residues. Unmatched junction bases numbered 3, after V lost 5 bases and J lost 3 bases. The chain's CDR3 is CSVRSGRTDTQYF. The CDR3 DNA sequence: TGCAGCGTTAGGAGCGGGAGGACAGATACGCAGTATTTT.

The gene calls are TRBV13 and TRBJ1-4; no reliable D call. V lost 2 bases and J 8 bases, leaving 15 bases between the germline ends. CDR1 is PRHDT and CDR2 is FYEKMQ in the germline V gene (reference sequence). This CDR3 has 15 amino acids. The CDR3 here is CASSLFEAGLEKLFF. CDR3 in DNA: TGTGCCAGCAGCTTATTTGAAGCAGGTTTAGAAAAACTGTTTTTT.

The V gene is TRBV27, the J gene TRBJ2-7; 7 positions agree with TRBD1. The CDR3 totals 15 residues. Germline V gene lookup returns CDR1 MNHEY and CDR2 SMNVEV (reference sequence). J lost 3 bases, V lost 4 bases, and 9 bases had no gene match. The CDR3 sequence is CASSSVRQGVYEQYF. The CDR3 nucleotides read TGTGCCAGCAGTTCCGTACGACAGGGCGTCTACGAGCAGTACTTC.

This clonotype was seen a single time. V gene TRBV5-1 combines with J gene TRBJ2-1, with 8 bases matching TRBD2. With 5 bases clipped from V and 7 bases from J, the junction kept 17 bases outside the gene matches. CDR1 and CDR2 (germline): SGHRS, YFSETQ. The CDR3 is 17 residues long. The CDR3 DNA is TGCGCCAGCAGGTCTCCAACTAGCGGCCCACCGGGGAATGAGCAGTTCTTC. Protein: CASRSPTSGPPGNEQFF.

This clonotype was seen only once. The chain links TRBV6-2 or TRBV6-3 to TRBJ2-7; 7 bases map to TRBD2. This CDR3 contains 13 residues. J lost 2 bases, V lost 6 bases, and 4 bases had no gene match. The germline V gene encodes CDR1 MNHEY and CDR2 SVGEGT. Here the CDR3 DNA reads TGTGCCAGCAGGCTCGGGACTACCTACGAGCAGTACTTC. Residues: CASRLGTTYEQYF.

This chain joins TRBV10-3 and TRBJ2-2; no firm D call. The V end was cut by 0 bases, the J end by 10 bases, with 12 bases between. The CDR3 is made up of 14 amino acids. The germline V gene encodes CDR1 ENHRY and CDR2 SYGVKD. The CDR3 protein is CAISESAGREELFF. CDR3 coding DNA: TGTGCCATCAGTGAGTCGGCCGGCCGAGAGGAGCTGTTTTTT.

The chain has TRBV20-1 and TRBJ2-7, with 8 positions matching TRBD2. The V and J ends lost 0 bases and 1 base, in that order; junction bases with no gene match: 5. Germline-derived CDR1 and CDR2 are DFQATT and SNEGSKA (reference sequence). The CDR3 has 15 amino acids. The CDR3 DNA follows: TGCAGTGCTAGAGACGCCGGGACTAGTTCCTACGAGCAGTACTTC. Translation gives CSARDAGTSSYEQYF.

This chain joins TRBV6-1 and TRBJ2-5, with D uncertain. CDR1 is MNHNS and CDR2 is SASEGT in the germline V gene. Trimming cost V 5 bases and J 5 bases, with 15 bases left between them. CDR3 size: 14 residues. The CDR3: CASSQRRIQETQYF. CDR3 nucleotide sequence: TGTGCCAGCAGTCAAAGACGGATTCAGGAGACCCAGTACTTC.